This TCR beta chain was captured in a study of neoadjuvant anti-PD-1 for oral cavity cancer. Study-level information: Patients without progression got a fourth dose around day 43.

This sample's time point: after neoadjuvant nivolumab, at surgical resection. PBMCs were not maintained or expanded in culture before analysis. Assay: immunoSEQ multiplex PCR; the TCRdb copy retains only in-frame clones and omits some. The data show approximately 30,000 clones, approximately 80% seen once. Trimming took off 1 base at V and 3 bases at J, with 7 bases between the two ends. This CDR3 is 14 amino acids long. CDR1 SGHVS and CDR2 FNYEAQ come from the germline V gene. Sequences were derived from PBMCs, sampled after nivolumab (anti-PD-1) treatment. The rearrangement uses TRBV7-6 and TRBJ1-5; the D gene is possibly TRBD1 (6 bases). The TCR comes from a person aged 35-80 years with oral cavity squamous cell carcinoma. In DNA form, the CDR3 reads TGTGCCAGCAGCTTAGACAGGGACAATCAGCCCCAGCATTTT. It yields the protein CASSLDRDNQPQHF.